The clone carrying this T cell receptor beta chain was observed many times. Antigen specificity is unknown. This specimen comes from a study of T-cell reconstitution after alpha-beta-depleted transplantation in children. Points from the study as a whole: As was reported, about two months after transplant, alpha-beta T cells came from several hundred expanded graft clones. One year after transplant, T-cell counts and diversity came mostly from newly produced T cells.

The CDR3 has 16 amino acids. V dropped 6 bases and J dropped 2; count of bases not matched to a gene: 12. Germline V CDR1 and CDR2: SQVTM, ANQGSEA. Unique molecular identifiers tagged the TCRbeta library. TCRdb re-analysed the PCR reads in MiXCR, keeping a single row per CDR3 protein. The sample lists 200,000 to 250,000 distinct CDR3 sequences, about 8.2% occurring once. This sample comprised PBMCs, mostly from graft donor cells, obtained 360 days after TCRalphabeta/CD19-depleted stem cell transplant. The TCR sequence derives from a male patient between 2 and 15 years old who had a stem cell transplant for acute myeloid leukemia, so the T cells may come from the graft donor. This chain uses TRBV29-1 with TRBJ2-3; 9 nucleotides align to TRBD1. CDR3 sequence reads: CSVGGLQGAYTDTQYF. CDR3 nucleotides: TGCAGCGTGGGGGGCCTACAGGGGGCGTACACAGATACGCAGTATTTT.